Following are 19 T cell receptor beta chains from one sample sequenced in a study of technical replicates of blood from a few donors. Some clones are missing from TCRdb's copy, which holds only in-frame ones; the method was immunoSEQ multiplex PCR. This sample has tens of thousands of clones; just over 90% occur once, and the top ten carry around 0.27%. The sample comprised T cells isolated from PBMCs. These TCRs come from a human donor in good health.

The chain is built from TRBV20-1 and TRBJ1-2, with D tentatively TRBD1 (6 bases). CDR1 DFQATT and CDR2 SNEGSKA come from the germline V gene (reference sequence). This CDR3 region has 10 residues. CDR3 nucleotide sequence: TGCAGGCTGGACAGCTATGGCTACACCTTC. Translating it yields CRLDSYGYTF.

The chain combines TRBV6-5 with TRBJ1-1; D is unclear. Trimming removed 2 bases at V and 0 bases at J, with 7 bases between. Germline-derived CDR1 and CDR2 are MNHEY and SVGAGI. CDR3 length equals 14 residues. The CDR3 DNA reads TGTGCCAGCAGTTACGCAGACTTGAACACTGAAGCTTTCTTT. This codes for CASSYADLNTEAFF.

The chain recombines TRBV27 with TRBJ1-2; D is ambiguous. The CDR3 runs 14 residues. V dropped 5 bases and J dropped 5 bases, with 15 bases sitting between them. The germline gives CDR1 MNHEY, CDR2 SMNVEV (reference sequence). The CDR3 loop reads CASSLLSTSYGYTF. The DNA of the CDR3 is TGTGCCAGCAGTCTCTTATCTACTTCGTATGGCTACACCTTC.

The rearrangement uses TRBV5-1 and TRBJ1-3; D gene uncertain. V dropped 0 bases and J dropped 0 bases, with 7 bases sitting between them. Germline V lookup: CDR1 SGHRS, CDR2 YFSETQ. The CDR3 covers 15 residues. The CDR3 region has the DNA TGCGCCAGCAGCTTGGGAGGGATCTCTGGAAACACCATATATTTT. Its protein is CASSLGGISGNTIYF.

The chain employs TRBV18 and TRBJ2-7, with D tentatively TRBD2 (6 bases). The CDR3 spans 15 residues. V gave up 4 bases and J gave up 9 bases, with 22 bases separating them. Germline V gene lookup returns CDR1 KGHSH and CDR2 LQKENI. CDR3 sequence reads: CASSQTGGMKEGQYF. The DNA of the CDR3 is TGTGCCAGCTCACAAACCGGGGGTATGAAGGAGGGGCAGTACTTC.

V gene TRBV11-3 combines with J gene TRBJ1-1; 10 bases fit TRBD1. Germline V gives CDR1 SGHNT, CDR2 YENEEA. The CDR3 covers 15 residues. J was trimmed by 1 base and V by 4 bases; bases with no gene match: 3. CDR3 nucleotide sequence: TGTGCCAGCAGCTCGAGGACAGGGGGGAACACTGAAGCTTTCTTT. Residues: CASSSRTGGNTEAFF.

V gene TRBV5-4 combines with J gene TRBJ2-7, with 9 positions matching TRBD1. The CDR3 has 15 amino acids. The germline gives CDR1 SGHNT, CDR2 YYREEE (reference sequence). Germline trimming cut 3 bases from V and 1 base from J; bases unmatched to any gene: 5. Here the CDR3 reads CASSSDRGLSYEQYF. CDR3 nucleotides: TGTGCCAGCAGCTCGGACAGGGGATTGTCCTACGAGCAGTACTTC.

The chain carries TRBV27 and TRBJ2-2; a possible D gene is TRBD1 (6 bases). Trimming left V 3 bases short and J 4 bases short, with 12 bases between. The CDR3 loop spans 15 amino acids. The germline V gene has CDR1 MNHEY and CDR2 SMNVEV (reference sequence). The CDR3 sequence: CASSLQDSSTGELFF. The DNA for the CDR3 is TGTGCCAGCAGTTTGCAGGACAGTTCCACCGGGGAGCTGTTTTTT.

The rearrangement links TRBV15 to TRBJ1-3; D is unresolved. The V end lost 0 bases, the J end lost 1 base, and 7 bases lay between the germline ends. The germline gives CDR1 LNHNV, CDR2 YYDKDF (reference sequence). The CDR3 spans 15 residues. The CDR3, as DNA: TGTGCCACCAGCAGAGACCGAGTTTCTGGAAACACCATATATTTT. Residues: CATSRDRVSGNTIYF.

V and J are TRBV6-1 and TRBJ1-6, with D possibly being TRBD1 (5 bases). The germline V gene encodes CDR1 MNHNS and CDR2 SASEGT. The V end was cut by 2 bases, the J end by 7 bases, with 12 bases between. This CDR3 is 15 amino acids long. DNA of the CDR3: TGTGCCAGCAGTGAACTCGACAGAGGAAATTCACCCCTCCACTTT. As protein: CASSELDRGNSPLHF.

The chain joins TRBV11-3 to TRBJ2-5, with unresolved D. Trimming took 2 bases from V and 4 from J, leaving 8 bases between them. Looked up from germline, CDR1 is SGHNT and CDR2 is YENEEA. The CDR3 totals 13 residues. CDR3 DNA sequence: TGTGCCAGCAGCTTACTCAGAGGAGAGACCCAGTACTTC. Translated, it gives CASSLLRGETQYF.

The rearrangement joins TRBV27 to TRBJ2-7; 7 bases align to TRBD2. V trimming: 2 bases; J trimming: 2 bases; junction bases outside the gene matches: 3. This CDR3 has 14 residues. Germline-derived CDR1 and CDR2 are MNHEY and SMNVEV (reference sequence). The CDR3 sequence is CASSLIAGAYEQYF. DNA of the CDR3: TGTGCCAGCAGTTTAATTGCGGGAGCCTACGAGCAGTACTTC.

The chain combines TRBV7-6 with TRBJ2-7; 7 positions agree with TRBD2. This CDR3 contains 16 residues. J lost 4 bases, V lost 4 bases, and 13 bases had no gene match. Per germline, CDR1 SGHVS and CDR2 FNYEAQ. CDR3 DNA sequence: TGTGCCAGCAGCTCTATGACGGGGGGAGGGGCGTACGAGCAGTACTTC. It codes for CASSSMTGGGAYEQYF. Filled out from reference TRBV7-6 and TRBJ2-7, the complete variable domain reads GAGVSQSPRYKVTKRGQDVALRCDPISGHVSLYWYRQALGQGPEFLTYFNYEAQQDKSGLPNDRFSAERPEGSISTLTIQRTEQRDSAMYRCASSSMTGGGAYEQYFGPGTRLTVT.

This clone was seen only once. The chain combines TRBV6-1 with TRBJ1-1; D uncertain. The V gene's germline CDR1 is MNHNS and CDR2 SASEGT. This CDR3 region has 15 residues. The V end lost 8 bases, the J end lost 6 bases, and 22 bases lay between the germline ends. The CDR3: CASLPYRVLFAEAFF. CDR3 DNA sequence: TGTGCCAGCCTACCTTACCGGGTCTTATTCGCTGAAGCTTTCTTT.

This sequence joins TRBV13 and TRBJ2-5; 10 positions agree with TRBD1. After removal of 5 bases from V and 4 bases from J, the junction contained 10 bases not matched to a gene. Per the germline V gene, CDR1 is PRHDT and CDR2 is FYEKMQ (reference sequence). The CDR3 is 16 residues long. The CDR3 here is CASSESTGGRGETQYF. CDR3 nucleotide sequence: TGTGCCAGCAGCGAATCGACAGGGGGCCGGGGAGAGACCCAGTACTTC.

The gene calls are TRBV7-9 and TRBJ2-3, with 12 bases identical to TRBD2. The CDR3 runs to 17 residues. V shed 8 bases, J shed 2 bases, and the junction held 11 bases outside the gene matches. Germline V lookup: CDR1 SEHNR, CDR2 FQNEAQ (reference sequence). This CDR3 reads CASGHPTSGGFTDTQYF. CDR3 in DNA: TGTGCCAGCGGCCACCCGACTAGCGGGGGATTCACAGATACGCAGTATTTT.

The V call is TRBV19, the J call TRBJ2-7; possible D gene TRBD1, 6 bases. Germline V CDR1 and CDR2: LNHDA, SQIVND (reference sequence). The CDR3 covers 15 residues. V lost 5 bases to trimming and J lost 2 bases, with 16 bases between them. The CDR3 coding sequence is TGTGCCAGTAGTCCCCACACAGGGTCGGCCTACGAGCAGTACTTC. Translation: CASSPHTGSAYEQYF.

The J gene is TRBJ2-7, the V gene TRBV7-6; possibly TRBD1 for D (6 bases). The germline gives CDR1 SGHVS, CDR2 FNYEAQ. The CDR3 consists of 15 residues. The germline V and J ends were trimmed by 1 base and 0 bases, with 10 bases remaining between them. The CDR3 here is CASSLERDNSYEQYF. CDR3 coding DNA: TGTGCCAGCAGCTTAGAGAGGGACAACTCCTACGAGCAGTACTTC. Full variable domain (missing parts from reference TRBV7-6 and TRBJ2-7): GAGVSQSPRYKVTKRGQDVALRCDPISGHVSLYWYRQALGQGPEFLTYFNYEAQQDKSGLPNDRFSAERPEGSISTLTIQRTEQRDSAMYRCASSLERDNSYEQYFGPGTRLTVT.

This chain uses TRBV4-1 with TRBJ1-1, with 8 bases that match TRBD1. Germline V CDR1 and CDR2: MGHRA, YSYEKL. The CDR3 is made up of 18 amino acids. V trimming: 1 base; J trimming: 5 bases; junction bases outside the gene matches: 15. The CDR3 here is CASSQVVPKTGTGTEAFF. Here the CDR3 DNA reads TGCGCCAGCAGCCAAGTCGTCCCGAAGACAGGGACAGGAACTGAAGCTTTCTTT.